The T cell receptor (beta chain) described here comes from a study of T cell changes during pregnancy in multiple sclerosis. This clone was picked up a small number of times. V lost 1 base, J lost 0 bases, and 15 bases lay in between. Germline V gene sequence: CDR1 MGHRA, CDR2 YSYEKL. The CDR3 contains 17 residues. Method: immunoSEQ multiplex PCR; TCRdb's copy keeps in-frame clones and lacks some. This sample has about 55,000 clones, with 80% to 90% found just once. The V gene is TRBV4-1, the J gene TRBJ1-1; no reliable D call. This TCR was recovered from a female donor with multiple sclerosis, enrolled in a pregnancy study. The sequenced sample was CD4+ T cells from peripheral blood mononuclear cells, obtained in the first trimester of pregnancy. The CDR3 reads CASSQGSLRRVNTEAFF. CDR3 DNA sequence: TGCGCCAGCAGCCAAGGATCTCTTAGGAGGGTGAACACTGAAGCTTTCTTT.